This note documents a single T cell receptor (beta chain) sequence. This entry belongs to a study of cytomegalovirus exposure and HLA in healthy donors. Germline CDR1 is SNHLY and CDR2 is FYNNEI. The CDR3 totals 14 residues. Trimming cost V 4 bases and J 5 bases, with 14 bases left between them. The study ran its PCR with 60 Vbeta and 13 Jbeta primers. Generated by immunoSEQ multiplex PCR, the TCRdb table keeps only in-frame clones and is missing some. The sample yields approximately 50,000 clones, of which the top ten take up 2% to 2.5%. The sequenced sample consisted of PBMCs. The J gene is TRBJ1-1, the V gene TRBV2, with D perhaps TRBD1 (5 bases). The clonotype was recovered from a female donor in good health and CMV-seronegative. CDR3 coding DNA: TGTGCCAGCAGTGTTGAGCAGGGCGAAACTGAAGCTTTCTTT. It yields the protein CASSVEQGETEAFF. Full variable domain (remainder filled in from reference TRBV2 and TRBJ1-1): EPEVTQTPSHQVTQMGQEVILRCVPISNHLYFYWYRQILGQKVEFLVSFYNNEISEKSEIFDDQFSVERPDGSNFTLKIRSTKLEDSAMYFCASSVEQGETEAFFGQGTRLTVV.